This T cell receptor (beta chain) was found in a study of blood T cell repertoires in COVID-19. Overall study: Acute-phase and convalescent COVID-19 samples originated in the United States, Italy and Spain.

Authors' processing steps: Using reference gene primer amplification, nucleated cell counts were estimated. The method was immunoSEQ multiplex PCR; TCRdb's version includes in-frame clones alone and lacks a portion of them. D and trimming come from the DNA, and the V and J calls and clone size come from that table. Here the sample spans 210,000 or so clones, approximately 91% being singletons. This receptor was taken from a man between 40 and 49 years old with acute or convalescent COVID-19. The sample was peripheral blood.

CDR3 nucleotide sequence: TGTGCCATCGCCGGGACAAGCTATGGCTACACCTTC. This gives the protein CAIAGTSYGYTF. The chain uses TRBV10-3 and TRBJ1-2, with D possibly TRBD1 on 6 matching bases. The V gene lost 8 bases and the J gene lost 4 bases, with 11 bases spanning the gap. From germline, CDR1 is ENHRY and CDR2 SYGVKD. This CDR3 has 12 amino acids.